A single sample gave rise to the 16 T cell receptor beta chains below, sequenced in a study of blood T cell repertoires in COVID-19. Assay used: immunoSEQ multiplex PCR; TCRdb lists only in-frame clones, some missing. The sample yields 110,000 to 150,000 clones, under 90% seen once. Sequenced input: PBMCs or T cells enriched from blood (not recorded which). The receptors here all came from a woman aged 18-29 years who had been exposed to COVID-19.

The V and J genes are TRBV7-2 and TRBJ2-1; D not certain. The ends were cut back, 6 bases at V and 7 bases at J, with 10 bases in the middle. The V gene's germline CDR1 is SGHTA and CDR2 FQGNSA. The CDR3 extends over 12 amino acids. The CDR3 bases are TGTGCCAGCAGTCGACTGGAGAATGAGCAGTTCTTC. Encoded protein: CASSRLENEQFF.

This chain connects TRBV7-9 to TRBJ1-1, with D unclear. Looked up from germline, CDR1 is SEHNR and CDR2 is FQNEAQ (reference sequence). Trimming took 5 bases from V and 0 from J, leaving 13 bases between them. The CDR3 sequence is 15 residues long. In DNA, the CDR3 is TGTGCCAGCAGCATCCCGGGGTCTCTGAACACTGAAGCTTTCTTT. It specifies CASSIPGSLNTEAFF. Supplemented by reference TRBV7-9 and TRBJ1-1, the full variable domain reads DTGVSQNPRHKITKRGQNVTFRCDPISEHNRLYWYRQTLGQGPEFLTYFQNEAQLEKSRLLSDRFSAERPKGSFSTLEIQRTEQGDSAMYLCASSIPGSLNTEAFFGQGTRLTVV.

V and J are TRBV5-1 and TRBJ2-7; a possible D gene is TRBD2 (6 bases). Germline V gene data show CDR1 as SGHRS and CDR2 as YFSETQ. There are 15 residues in the CDR3. V shed 0 bases and J shed 3 bases, with 13 bases lying between them. The CDR3 region is CASSLGAGRSYEQYF. The CDR3 nucleotides are TGCGCCAGCAGCTTGGGTGCGGGAAGAAGCTACGAGCAGTACTTC.

The chain carries TRBV6-5 and TRBJ2-1; 13 nucleotides match TRBD2. The CDR3 contains 15 residues. Trimming at V came to 6 bases and at J to 7 bases, leaving 6 bases not matched to a gene. Germline V gives CDR1 MNHEY, CDR2 SVGAGI. The CDR3 DNA reads TGTGCCAGCAGCCCAGGGACTAGCGGGAATAATGAGCAGTTCTTC. This translates into CASSPGTSGNNEQFF.

The genes are TRBV4-1 and TRBJ2-5; 9 nucleotides agree with TRBD2. This CDR3 contains 15 residues. V was clipped by 1 base and J by 3 bases; unmatched bases: 3. Germline lookup yields CDR1 MGHRA and CDR2 YSYEKL. CDR3 loop: CASSQASSGKETQYF. The CDR3 DNA reads TGCGCCAGCAGCCAAGCATCTAGCGGGAAAGAGACCCAGTACTTC.

The chain couples TRBV14 to TRBJ2-2, with TRBD2 as a possible D gene (6 bases). Germline CDR1 reads SGHDN; CDR2 reads FVKESK. The ends were cut back, 0 bases at V and 3 bases at J, with 14 bases in the middle. There are 17 residues in the CDR3. The CDR3 region is CASSQEGVWGDTGELFF. The CDR3 coding sequence is TGTGCCAGCAGCCAAGAAGGGGTCTGGGGGGACACCGGGGAGCTGTTTTTT.

The CDR3 sequence is CASSFLSAGFEAFF. CDR3 bases: TGTGCCAGCAGCTTCCTGTCGGCGGGGTTTGAAGCTTTCTTT. The chain combines TRBV11-2 with TRBJ1-1; D ambiguous. The ends were cut back, 3 bases at V and 7 bases at J, with 15 bases in the middle. This CDR3 comprises 14 residues. Germline V gives CDR1 SGHAT, CDR2 FQNNGV.

The genes are TRBV5-4 and TRBJ2-5, with 9 positions matching TRBD2. Trimming took 3 bases from V and 1 from J; bases not matched to a gene: 7. Germline CDR1 is SGHNT and CDR2 is YYREEE (reference sequence). This CDR3 has 16 amino acids. This chain's CDR3 is CASSSSTSGFQETQYF. CDR3 nucleotide sequence: TGTGCCAGCAGCTCCAGTACTAGCGGGTTCCAAGAGACCCAGTACTTC.

This clone was observed a few times. This chain links TRBV21-1 with TRBJ1-1. TRBV21-1 is given as a pseudogene. This CDR3 spans 18 amino acids. CDR3 sequence reads: CASSTLFPGFLMNTEAFF. The CDR3, as DNA: TGTGCCAGCAGCACTTTATTTCCGGGATTTTTAATGAACACTGAAGCTTTCTTT.

A word on this clone: The same CDR3 is also encoded by other DNA sequences in this sample. The chain's CDR3 is CAWSVRGNQPQHF. The CDR3 nucleotides are TGTGCCTGGAGTGTCAGGGGAAATCAGCCCCAGCATTTT. The chain links TRBV30 to TRBJ1-5, with D possibly matching TRBD1 (6 bases). The V end lost 0 bases, the J end lost 4 bases, and 7 bases lay between the germline ends. CDR1 GTSNPN and CDR2 SVGIG come from the germline V gene (reference sequence). The CDR3 length is 13 residues.

This sequence joins TRBV28 and TRBJ2-1; 7 bases match TRBD1. Trimming at V came to 5 bases and at J to 4 bases, leaving 8 bases not matched to a gene. The CDR3 is 15 amino acids. Per germline, CDR1 MDHEN and CDR2 SYDVKM. The CDR3 sequence: CASSPGTAGYNEQFF. The CDR3 DNA reads TGTGCCAGCAGTCCCGGGACAGCCGGATACAATGAGCAGTTCTTC.

This chain links TRBV14 with TRBJ1-6, with TRBD1 matching over 8 bases. V lost 1 base and J lost 14; bases outside the gene matches: 7. The CDR3 loop spans 14 amino acids. The V gene's germline CDR1 is SGHDN and CDR2 FVKESK. CDR3 amino acids: CASSQGTYRGALHF. The CDR3 nucleotides read TGTGCCAGCAGCCAAGGGACCTACAGGGGGGCCCTCCACTTT.

In this sample, this clone turned up a few times. The chain employs TRBV2 and TRBJ1-6, with 12 bases matching TRBD1. Germline CDR1 and CDR2: SNHLY and FYNNEI. The CDR3 consists of 15 residues. V was pared by 6 bases and J by 14 bases, with 11 bases of the junction left unmatched. The CDR3 DNA sequence: TGTGCCAGCAGGGCTAGGGGACAGGGGGCTTGGGCCCTCCACTTT. Residues: CASRARGQGAWALHF.

The J gene is TRBJ1-3, the V gene TRBV10-3; 8 bases line up with TRBD1. The CDR3 contains 15 residues. The V gene's germline CDR1 is ENHRY and CDR2 SYGVKD. V lost 6 bases, J lost 0 bases, and 4 bases stayed unmatched. CDR3 DNA: TGTGCCATCAGCGACAGGGGATCCTCTGGAAACACCATATATTTT. Its protein product is CAISDRGSSGNTIYF.

The chain has TRBV10-3 and TRBJ1-1, with D uncertain. CDR3 length equals 13 residues. Trimming left V 4 bases short and J 6 bases short, with 12 bases between. CDR1 and CDR2 from the germline V gene are ENHRY and SYGVKD. Here the CDR3 DNA reads TGTGCCATCAGTGGAGCCGACACAGCTGAAGCTTTCTTT. This translates into CAISGADTAEAFF.

The chain has TRBV30 and TRBJ2-2; 8 nucleotides line up with TRBD1. Trimming at V came to 1 base and at J to 3 bases, leaving 7 bases not matched to a gene. The germline V gene encodes CDR1 GTSNPN and CDR2 SVGIG (reference sequence). The CDR3 consists of 16 residues. This CDR3 is CAWSDPRTGYTGELFF. In nucleotides, the CDR3 is TGTGCCTGGAGTGACCCTCGGACAGGGTACACCGGGGAGCTGTTTTTT.